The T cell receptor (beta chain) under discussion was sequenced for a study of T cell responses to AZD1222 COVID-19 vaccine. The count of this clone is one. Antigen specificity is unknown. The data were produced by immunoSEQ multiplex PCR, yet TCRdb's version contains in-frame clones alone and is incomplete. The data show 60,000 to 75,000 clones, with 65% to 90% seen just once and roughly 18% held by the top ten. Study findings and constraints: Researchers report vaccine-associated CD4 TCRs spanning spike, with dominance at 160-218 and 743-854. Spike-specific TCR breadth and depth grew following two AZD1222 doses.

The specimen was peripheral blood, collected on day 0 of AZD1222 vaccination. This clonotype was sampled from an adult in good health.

This CDR3 is CASSPRPGFSYEQYF. The CDR3 DNA follows: TGTGCCAGCAGCCCTCGACCCGGCTTTTCCTACGAGCAGTACTTC. V gene TRBV5-6 combines with J gene TRBJ2-7; D remains ambiguous. This CDR3 comprises 15 residues. Germline V gene lookup returns CDR1 SGHDT and CDR2 YYEEEE. Deletions cut 4 bases from V and 1 base from J, with 15 bases between.